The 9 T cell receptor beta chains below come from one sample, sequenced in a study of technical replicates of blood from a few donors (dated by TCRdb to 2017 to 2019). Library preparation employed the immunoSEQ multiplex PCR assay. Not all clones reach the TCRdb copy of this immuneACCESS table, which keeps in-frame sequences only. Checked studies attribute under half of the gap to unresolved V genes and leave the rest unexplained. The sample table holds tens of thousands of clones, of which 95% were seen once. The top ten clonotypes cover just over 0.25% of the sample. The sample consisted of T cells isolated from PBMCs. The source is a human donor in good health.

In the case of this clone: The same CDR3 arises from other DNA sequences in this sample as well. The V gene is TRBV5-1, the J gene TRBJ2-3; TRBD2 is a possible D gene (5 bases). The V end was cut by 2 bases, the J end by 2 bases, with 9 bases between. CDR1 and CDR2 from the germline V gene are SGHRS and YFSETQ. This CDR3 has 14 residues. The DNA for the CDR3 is TGCGCCAGCAGCTTAGGGAGAAACACAGATACGCAGTATTTT. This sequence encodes CASSLGRNTDTQYF. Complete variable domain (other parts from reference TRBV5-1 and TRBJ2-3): KAGVTQTPRYLIKTRGQQVTLSCSPISGHRSVSWYQQTPGQGLQFLFEYFSETQRNKGNFPGRFSGRQFSNSRSEMNVSTLELGDSALYLCASSLGRNTDTQYFGPGTRLTVL.

Written as DNA, the CDR3 is TGTGCTAGTGGTTTGCCCGGACAGACGCAGTATTTT. It encodes CASGLPGQTQYF. The chain is built from TRBV12-5 and TRBJ2-3; D might be TRBD1 (6 bases). V was pared by 2 bases and J by 9 bases, with 9 bases between. From germline, CDR1 is LGHNT and CDR2 FRNRAP. The CDR3 is made up of 12 amino acids.

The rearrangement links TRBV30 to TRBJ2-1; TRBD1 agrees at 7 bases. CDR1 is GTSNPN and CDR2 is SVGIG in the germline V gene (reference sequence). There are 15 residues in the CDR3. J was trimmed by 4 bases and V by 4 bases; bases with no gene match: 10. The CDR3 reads CAWNFRGGAYNEQFF. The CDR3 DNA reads TGTGCCTGGAATTTTCGAGGGGGCGCGTACAATGAGCAGTTCTTC.

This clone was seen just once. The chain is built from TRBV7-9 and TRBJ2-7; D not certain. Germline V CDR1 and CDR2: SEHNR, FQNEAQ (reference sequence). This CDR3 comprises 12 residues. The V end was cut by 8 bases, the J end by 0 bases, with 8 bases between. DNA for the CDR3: TGTGCCAGCGGAGAAAGCTCCTACGAGCAGTACTTC. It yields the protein CASGESSYEQYF. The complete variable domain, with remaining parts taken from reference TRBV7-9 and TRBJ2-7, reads DTGVSQNPRHKITKRGQNVTFRCDPISEHNRLYWYRQTLGQGPEFLTYFQNEAQLEKSRLLSDRFSAERPKGSFSTLEIQRTEQGDSAMYLCASGESSYEQYFGPGTRLTVT.

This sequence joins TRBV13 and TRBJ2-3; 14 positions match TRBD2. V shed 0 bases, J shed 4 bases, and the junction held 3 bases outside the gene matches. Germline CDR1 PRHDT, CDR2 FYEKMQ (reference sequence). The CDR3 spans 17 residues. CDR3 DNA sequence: TGTGCCAGCAGCTTAGGACGACTAGCGGGAGGGCCAGATACGCAGTATTTT. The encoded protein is CASSLGRLAGGPDTQYF.

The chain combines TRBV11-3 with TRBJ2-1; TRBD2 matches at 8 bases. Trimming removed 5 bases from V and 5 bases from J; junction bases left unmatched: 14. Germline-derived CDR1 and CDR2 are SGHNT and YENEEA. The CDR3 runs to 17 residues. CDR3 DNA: TGTGCCAGCAGCCCGTACGTGACTAGCGCCGGAAACAATGAGCAGTTCTTC. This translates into CASSPYVTSAGNNEQFF. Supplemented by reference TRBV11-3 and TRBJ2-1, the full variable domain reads EAGVVQSPRYKIIEKKQPVAFWCNPISGHNTLYWYLQNLGQGPELLIRYENEEAVDDSQLPKDRFSAERLKGVDSTLKIQPAELGDSAVYLCASSPYVTSAGNNEQFFGPGTRLTVL.

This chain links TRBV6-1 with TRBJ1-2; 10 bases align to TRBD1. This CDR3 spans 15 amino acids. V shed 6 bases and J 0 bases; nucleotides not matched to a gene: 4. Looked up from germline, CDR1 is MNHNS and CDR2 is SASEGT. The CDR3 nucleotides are TGTGCCAGCAGAAAAGGGACAGGGGCTAACTATGGCTACACCTTC. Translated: CASRKGTGANYGYTF.

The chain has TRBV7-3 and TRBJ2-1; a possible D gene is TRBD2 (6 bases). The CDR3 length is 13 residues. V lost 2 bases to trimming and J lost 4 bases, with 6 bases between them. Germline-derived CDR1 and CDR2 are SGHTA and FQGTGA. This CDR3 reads CASSLRGYNEQFF. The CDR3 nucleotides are TGTGCCAGCAGCTTACGGGGGTACAATGAGCAGTTCTTC.

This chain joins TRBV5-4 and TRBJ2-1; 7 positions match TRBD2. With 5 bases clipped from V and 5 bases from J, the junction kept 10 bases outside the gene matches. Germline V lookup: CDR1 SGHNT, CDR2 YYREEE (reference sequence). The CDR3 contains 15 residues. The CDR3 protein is CASRVGGMKNNEQFF. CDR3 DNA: TGTGCCAGCAGGGTGGGAGGGATGAAGAACAATGAGCAGTTCTTC.